What follows is one TCR beta chain and its context. Antigen unknown. Researchers ran the PCR with 60 Vbeta and 13 Jbeta primers. Sequenced by immunoSEQ multiplex PCR; TCRdb stores in-frame clones only, minus some. The sample carries about 130,000 clones, about three quarters recorded once. Healthy bone marrow donors formed the donor group. V shed 4 bases and J shed 7 bases, with 11 bases lying between them. The CDR3 has 12 amino acids. Germline V gives CDR1 SEHNR, CDR2 FQNEAQ (reference sequence). The record originates from a study of cytomegalovirus exposure and HLA in healthy donors. Study-level findings and limits: TCR sequences were mostly rare, though some public TCRs occurred in many donors. Listed as cytomegalovirus-associated were 150 to 200 TCR beta chains.

Sequenced sample: PBMCs. This sequence was found in a human donor in good health. The chain links TRBV7-9 to TRBJ2-7; D call uncertain. The CDR3 DNA reads TGTGCCAGCAGCTACTCGAGACTTGAGCAGTACTTC. Its protein is CASSYSRLEQYF. The variable domain in full, with the rest retrieved from reference TRBV7-9 and TRBJ2-7, is DTGVSQNPRHKITKRGQNVTFRCDPISEHNRLYWYRQTLGQGPEFLTYFQNEAQLEKSRLLSDRFSAERPKGSFSTLEIQRTEQGDSAMYLCASSYSRLEQYFGPGTRLTVT.